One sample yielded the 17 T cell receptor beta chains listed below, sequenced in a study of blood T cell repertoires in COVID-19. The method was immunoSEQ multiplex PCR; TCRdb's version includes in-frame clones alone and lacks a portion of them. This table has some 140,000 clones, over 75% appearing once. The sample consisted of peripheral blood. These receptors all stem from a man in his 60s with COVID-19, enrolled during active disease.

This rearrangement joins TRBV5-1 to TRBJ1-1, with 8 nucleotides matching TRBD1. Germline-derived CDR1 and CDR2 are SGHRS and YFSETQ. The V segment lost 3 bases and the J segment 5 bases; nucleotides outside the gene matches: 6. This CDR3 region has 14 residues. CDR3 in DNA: TGCGCCAGCAGCTCCATACAGGGGGGGACTGAAGCTTTCTTT. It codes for CASSSIQGGTEAFF.

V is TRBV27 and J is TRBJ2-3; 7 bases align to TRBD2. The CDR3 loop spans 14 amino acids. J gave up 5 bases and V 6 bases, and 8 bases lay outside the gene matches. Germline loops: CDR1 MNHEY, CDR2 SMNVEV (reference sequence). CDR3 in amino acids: CASREGGSVDTQYF. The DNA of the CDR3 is TGTGCCAGCAGAGAAGGCGGGAGCGTAGATACGCAGTATTTT.

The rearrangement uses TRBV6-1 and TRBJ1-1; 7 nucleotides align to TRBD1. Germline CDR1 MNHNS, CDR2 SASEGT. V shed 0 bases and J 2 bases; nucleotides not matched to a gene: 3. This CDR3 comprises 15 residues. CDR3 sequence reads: CASSEARQGNTEAFF. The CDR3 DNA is TGTGCCAGCAGTGAAGCGAGACAGGGAAACACTGAAGCTTTCTTT.

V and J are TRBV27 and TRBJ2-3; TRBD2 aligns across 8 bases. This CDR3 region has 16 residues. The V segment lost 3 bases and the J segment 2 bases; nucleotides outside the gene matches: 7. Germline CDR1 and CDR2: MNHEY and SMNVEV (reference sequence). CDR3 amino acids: CASSFLLAEATDTQYF. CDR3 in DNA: TGTGCCAGCAGTTTCCTACTAGCGGAGGCCACAGATACGCAGTATTTT.

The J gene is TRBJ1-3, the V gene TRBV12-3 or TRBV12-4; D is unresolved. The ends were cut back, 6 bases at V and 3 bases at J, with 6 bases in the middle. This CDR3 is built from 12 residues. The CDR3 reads CASRALGNTIYF. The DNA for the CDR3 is TGTGCCAGCAGGGCCCTTGGAAACACCATATATTTT.

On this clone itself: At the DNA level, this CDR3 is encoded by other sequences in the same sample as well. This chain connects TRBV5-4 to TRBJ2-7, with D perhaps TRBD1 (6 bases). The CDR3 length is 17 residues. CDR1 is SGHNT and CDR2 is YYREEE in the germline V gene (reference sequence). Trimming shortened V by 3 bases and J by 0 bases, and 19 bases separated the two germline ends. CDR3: CASSSARGPKSSYEQYF. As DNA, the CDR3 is TGTGCCAGCAGCTCGGCCAGGGGTCCCAAAAGCTCCTACGAGCAGTACTTC. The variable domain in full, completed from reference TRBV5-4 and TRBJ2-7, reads ETGVTQSPTHLIKTRGQQVTLRCSSQSGHNTVSWYQQALGQGPQFIFQYYREEENGRGNFPPRFSGLQFPNYSSELNVNALELDDSALYLCASSSARGPKSSYEQYFGPGTRLTVT.

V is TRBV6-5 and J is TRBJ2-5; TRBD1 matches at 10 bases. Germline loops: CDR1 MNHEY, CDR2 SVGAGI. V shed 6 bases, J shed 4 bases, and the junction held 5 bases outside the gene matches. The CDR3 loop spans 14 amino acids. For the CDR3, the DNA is TGTGCCAGCAGCGGACAGGGGGGTTCAGAGACCCAGTACTTC. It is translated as CASSGQGGSETQYF.

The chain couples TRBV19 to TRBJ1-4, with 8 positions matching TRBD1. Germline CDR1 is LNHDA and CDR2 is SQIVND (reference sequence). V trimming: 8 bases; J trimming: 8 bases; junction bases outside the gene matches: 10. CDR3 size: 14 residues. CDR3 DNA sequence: TGTGCCAGTCGAGAGGACAGGGAGGGCGAAAAACTGTTTTTT. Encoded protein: CASREDREGEKLFF.

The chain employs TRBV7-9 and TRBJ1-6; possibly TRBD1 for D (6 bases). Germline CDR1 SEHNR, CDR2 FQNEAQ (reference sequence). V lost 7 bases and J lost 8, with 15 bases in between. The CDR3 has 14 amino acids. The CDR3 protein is CASNQGQWHSPLHF. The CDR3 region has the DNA TGTGCCAGCAATCAGGGGCAATGGCATTCACCCCTCCACTTT.

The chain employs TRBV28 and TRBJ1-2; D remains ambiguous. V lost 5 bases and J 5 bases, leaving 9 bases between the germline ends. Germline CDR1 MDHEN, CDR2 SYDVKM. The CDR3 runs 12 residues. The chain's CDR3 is CASSLVGYGYTF. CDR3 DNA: TGTGCCAGCAGTCTAGTCGGGTATGGCTACACCTTC.

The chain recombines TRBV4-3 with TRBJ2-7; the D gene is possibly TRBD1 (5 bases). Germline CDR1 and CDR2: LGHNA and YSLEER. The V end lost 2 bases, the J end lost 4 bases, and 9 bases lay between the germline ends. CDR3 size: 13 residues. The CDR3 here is CASSQFTGYEQYF. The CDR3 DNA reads TGCGCCAGCAGCCAATTTACAGGTTACGAGCAGTACTTC.

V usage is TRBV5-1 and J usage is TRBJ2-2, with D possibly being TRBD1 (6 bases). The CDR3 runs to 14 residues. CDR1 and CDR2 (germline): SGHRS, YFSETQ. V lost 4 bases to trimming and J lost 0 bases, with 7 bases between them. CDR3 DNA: TGCGCCAGCAGCCGGACAGCGAACACCGGGGAGCTGTTTTTT. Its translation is CASSRTANTGELFF.

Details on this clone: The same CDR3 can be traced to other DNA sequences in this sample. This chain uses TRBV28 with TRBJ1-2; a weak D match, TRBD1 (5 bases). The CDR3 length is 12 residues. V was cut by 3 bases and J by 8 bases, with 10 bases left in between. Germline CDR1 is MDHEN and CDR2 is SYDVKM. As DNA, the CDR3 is TGTGCCAGCAGTTTTCTGGGGGGAGGCTACACCTTC. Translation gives CASSFLGGGYTF.

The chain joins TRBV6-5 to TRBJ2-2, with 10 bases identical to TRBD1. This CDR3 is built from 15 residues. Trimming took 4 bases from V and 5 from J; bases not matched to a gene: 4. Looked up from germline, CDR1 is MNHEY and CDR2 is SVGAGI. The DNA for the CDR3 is TGTGCCAGCAGTTCCGGGACAGGGGAAACCGGGGAGCTGTTTTTT. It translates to CASSSGTGETGELFF.

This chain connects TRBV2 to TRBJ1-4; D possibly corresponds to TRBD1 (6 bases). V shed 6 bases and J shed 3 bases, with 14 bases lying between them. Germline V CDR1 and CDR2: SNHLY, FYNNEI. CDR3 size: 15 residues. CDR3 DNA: TGTGCCAGCAGATATACAGGGACGGCTAATGAAAAACTGTTTTTT. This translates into CASRYTGTANEKLFF.

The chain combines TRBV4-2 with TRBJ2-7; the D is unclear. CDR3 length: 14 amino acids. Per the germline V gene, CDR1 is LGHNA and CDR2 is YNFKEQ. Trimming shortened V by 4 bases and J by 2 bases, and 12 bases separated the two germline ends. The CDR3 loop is CASSLTTPAYEQYF. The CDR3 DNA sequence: TGTGCCAGCAGCCTTACGACACCCGCCTACGAGCAGTACTTC.

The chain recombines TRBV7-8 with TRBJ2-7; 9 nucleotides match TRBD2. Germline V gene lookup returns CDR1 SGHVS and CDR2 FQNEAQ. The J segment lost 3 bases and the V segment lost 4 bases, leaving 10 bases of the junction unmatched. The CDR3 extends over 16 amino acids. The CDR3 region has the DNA TGTGCCAGCAGCTCCCAAGGGCGGGGGGGCCTCTACGAGCAGTACTTC. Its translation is CASSSQGRGGLYEQYF. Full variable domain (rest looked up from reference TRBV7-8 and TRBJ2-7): GAGVSQSPRYKVAKRGQDVALRCDPISGHVSLFWYQQALGQGPEFLTYFQNEAQLDKSGLPSDRFFAERPEGSVSTLKIQRTQQEDSAVYLCASSSQGRGGLYEQYFGPGTRLTVT.